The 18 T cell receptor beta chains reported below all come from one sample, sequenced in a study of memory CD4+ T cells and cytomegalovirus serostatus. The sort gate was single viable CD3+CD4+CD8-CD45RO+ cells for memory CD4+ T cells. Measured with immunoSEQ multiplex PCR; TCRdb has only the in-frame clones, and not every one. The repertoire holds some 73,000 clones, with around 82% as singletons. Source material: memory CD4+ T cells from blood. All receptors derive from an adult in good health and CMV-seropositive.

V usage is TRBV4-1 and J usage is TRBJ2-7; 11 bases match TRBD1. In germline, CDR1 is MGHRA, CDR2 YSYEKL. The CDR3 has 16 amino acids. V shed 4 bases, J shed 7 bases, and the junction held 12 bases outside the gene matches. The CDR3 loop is CASSPRPGQGGPEQYF. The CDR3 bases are TGCGCCAGCAGCCCTAGACCGGGACAGGGGGGTCCGGAGCAGTACTTC.

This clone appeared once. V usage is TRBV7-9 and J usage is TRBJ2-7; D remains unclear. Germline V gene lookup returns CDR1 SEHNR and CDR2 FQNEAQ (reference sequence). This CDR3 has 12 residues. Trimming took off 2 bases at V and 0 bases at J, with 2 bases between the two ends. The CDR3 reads CASSLNSYEQYV. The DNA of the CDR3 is TGTGCCAGCAGCTTAAACTCCTACGAGCAGTACGTC.

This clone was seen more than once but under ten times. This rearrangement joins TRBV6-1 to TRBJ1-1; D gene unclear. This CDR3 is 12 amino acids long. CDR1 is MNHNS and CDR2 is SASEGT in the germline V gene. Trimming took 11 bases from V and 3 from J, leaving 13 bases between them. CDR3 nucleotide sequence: TGTGCCGTCGCTCCGTGGGACACTGAAGCTTTCTTT. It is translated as CAVAPWDTEAFF.

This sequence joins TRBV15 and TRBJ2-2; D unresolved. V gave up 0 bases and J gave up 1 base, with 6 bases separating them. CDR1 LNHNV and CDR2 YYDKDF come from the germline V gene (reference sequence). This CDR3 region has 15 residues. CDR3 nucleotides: TGTGCCACCAGCAGAGATAGCCAGAACACCGGGGAGCTGTTTTTT. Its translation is CATSRDSQNTGELFF. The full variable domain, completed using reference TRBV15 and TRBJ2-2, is DAMVIQNPRYQVTQFGKPVTLSCSQTLNHNVMYWYQQKSSQAPKLLFHYYDKDFNNEADTPDNFQSRRPNTSFCFLDIRSPGLGDTAMYLCATSRDSQNTGELFFGEGSRLTVL.

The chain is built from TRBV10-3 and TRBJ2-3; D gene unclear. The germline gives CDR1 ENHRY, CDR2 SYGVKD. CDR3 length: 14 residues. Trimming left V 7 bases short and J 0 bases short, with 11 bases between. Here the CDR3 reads CAIKGAFSTDTQYF. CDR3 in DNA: TGTGCCATCAAAGGAGCATTTAGCACAGATACGCAGTATTTT.

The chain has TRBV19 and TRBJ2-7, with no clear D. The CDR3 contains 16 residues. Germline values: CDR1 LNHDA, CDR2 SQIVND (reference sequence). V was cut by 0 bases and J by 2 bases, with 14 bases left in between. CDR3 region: CASSIDRRSVPYEQYF. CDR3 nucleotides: TGTGCCAGTAGTATAGATCGACGGTCAGTCCCCTACGAGCAGTACTTC.

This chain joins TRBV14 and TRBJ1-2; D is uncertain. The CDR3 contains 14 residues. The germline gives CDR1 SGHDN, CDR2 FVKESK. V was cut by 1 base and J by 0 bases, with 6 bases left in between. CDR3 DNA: TGTGCCAGCAGCCAAGTGGGAGCTAACTATGGCTACACCTTC. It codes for CASSQVGANYGYTF.

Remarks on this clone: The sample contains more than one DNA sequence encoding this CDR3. The CDR3 region is CASSLGSWNTQYF. DNA of the CDR3: TGTGCCAGCAGCTTAGGTAGTTGGAATACGCAGTATTTT. V is TRBV7-2 and J is TRBJ2-3; D call uncertain. Trimming cost V 1 base and J 7 bases, with 9 bases left between them. Germline lookup yields CDR1 SGHTA and CDR2 FQGNSA. The CDR3 consists of 13 residues.

The CDR3 region is CASSPAASQETQYF. The CDR3 region has the DNA TGTGCCAGCTCACCCGCCGCGTCTCAAGAGACCCAGTACTTC. V and J are TRBV18 and TRBJ2-5; D is undetermined. This CDR3 comprises 14 residues. Per germline, CDR1 KGHSH and CDR2 LQKENI. Between the trimmed V and J ends, which lost 3 bases and 2 bases, there was a span of 10 bases.

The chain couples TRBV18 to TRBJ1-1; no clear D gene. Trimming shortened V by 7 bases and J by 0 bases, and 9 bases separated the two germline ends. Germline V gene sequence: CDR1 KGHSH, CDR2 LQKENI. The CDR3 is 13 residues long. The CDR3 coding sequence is TGTGCCAGCTTCGGACTTATGAACACTGAAGCTTTCTTT. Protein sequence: CASFGLMNTEAFF.

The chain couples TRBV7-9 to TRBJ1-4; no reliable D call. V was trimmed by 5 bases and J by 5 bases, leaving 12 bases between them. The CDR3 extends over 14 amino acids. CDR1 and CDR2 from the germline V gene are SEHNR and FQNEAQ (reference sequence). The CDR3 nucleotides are TGTGCCAGCAGCAGCAGGACGGCGAATGAAAAACTGTTTTTT. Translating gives CASSSRTANEKLFF.

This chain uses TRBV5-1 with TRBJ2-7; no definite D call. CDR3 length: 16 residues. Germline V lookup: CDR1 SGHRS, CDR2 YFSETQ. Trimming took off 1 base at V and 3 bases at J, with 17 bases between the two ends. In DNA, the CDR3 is TGCGCCAGCAGCTTGACTGGAGACCTCCCCCTCTACGAGCAGTACTTC. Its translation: CASSLTGDLPLYEQYF. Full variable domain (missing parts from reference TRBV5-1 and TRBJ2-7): KAGVTQTPRYLIKTRGQQVTLSCSPISGHRSVSWYQQTPGQGLQFLFEYFSETQRNKGNFPGRFSGRQFSNSRSEMNVSTLELGDSALYLCASSLTGDLPLYEQYFGPGTRLTVT.

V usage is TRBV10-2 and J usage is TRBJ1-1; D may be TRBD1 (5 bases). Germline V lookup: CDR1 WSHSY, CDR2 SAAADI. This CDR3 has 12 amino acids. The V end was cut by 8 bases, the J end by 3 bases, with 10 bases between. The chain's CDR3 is CASWGRDTEAFF. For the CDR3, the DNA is TGCGCCAGCTGGGGCCGGGACACTGAAGCTTTCTTT.

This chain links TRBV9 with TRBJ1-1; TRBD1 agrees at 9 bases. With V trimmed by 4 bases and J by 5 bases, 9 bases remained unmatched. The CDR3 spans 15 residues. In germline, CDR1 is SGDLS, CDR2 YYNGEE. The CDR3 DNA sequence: TGTGCCAGCAGCCCGCTCGGACAGGGGTTTACTGAAGCTTTCTTT. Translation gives CASSPLGQGFTEAFF.

This CDR3 reads CASSNNLGGYTEAFF. The DNA for the CDR3 is TGTGCCAGCAGCAATAATCTGGGGGGTTACACTGAAGCTTTCTTT. The chain links TRBV7-9 to TRBJ1-1; tentative D call: TRBD1 (5 bases). CDR1 is SEHNR, CDR2 FQNEAQ, per germline (reference sequence). The CDR3 is 15 residues long. The V gene lost 5 bases and the J gene lost 3 bases, with 16 bases spanning the gap.

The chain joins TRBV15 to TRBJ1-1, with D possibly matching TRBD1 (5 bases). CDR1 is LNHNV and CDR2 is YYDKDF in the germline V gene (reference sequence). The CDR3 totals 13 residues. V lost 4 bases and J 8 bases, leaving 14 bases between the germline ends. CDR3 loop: CATSNEGAGEAFF. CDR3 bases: TGTGCCACCAGCAACGAAGGGGCGGGCGAAGCTTTCTTT.

This CDR3 reads CASSRTEAGNTIYF. The CDR3 DNA follows: TGTGCCAGCTCACGGACGGAGGCGGGAAACACCATATATTTT. The chain links TRBV18 to TRBJ1-3; unclear D gene. The CDR3 consists of 14 residues. Germline CDR1 KGHSH, CDR2 LQKENI. V gave up 4 bases and J gave up 4 bases, with 11 bases separating them.

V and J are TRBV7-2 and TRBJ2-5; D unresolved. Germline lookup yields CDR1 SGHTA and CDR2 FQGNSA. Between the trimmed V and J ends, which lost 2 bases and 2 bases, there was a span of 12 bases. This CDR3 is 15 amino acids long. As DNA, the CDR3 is TGTGCCAGCAGCTTAAATCAGCTAGGGCAAGAGACCCAGTACTTC. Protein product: CASSLNQLGQETQYF.